This T cell receptor (beta chain) derives from a study of cytomegalovirus exposure and HLA in healthy donors. Assay used: immunoSEQ multiplex PCR; TCRdb lists only in-frame clones, some missing. The table shows some 140,000 clones, with approximately 86% occurring only once. Germline V gives CDR1 SEHNR, CDR2 FQNEAQ (reference sequence). The ends were cut back, 5 bases at V and 4 bases at J, with 17 bases in the middle. The CDR3 sequence is 15 residues long. Sequenced sample: PBMCs. This sequence joins TRBV7-9 and TRBJ1-2; D is perhaps TRBD1 (6 bases). This clonotype was obtained from a human donor in good health. The CDR3 DNA reads as TGTGCCAGCAGCCCGAAGACAGGAATCGGCTATGGCTACACCTTC. This sequence encodes CASSPKTGIGYGYTF. The full variable domain, in which reference TRBV7-9 and TRBJ1-2 provide the parts outside the CDR3, is DTGVSQNPRHKITKRGQNVTFRCDPISEHNRLYWYRQTLGQGPEFLTYFQNEAQLEKSRLLSDRFSAERPKGSFSTLEIQRTEQGDSAMYLCASSPKTGIGYGYTFGSGTRLTVV.